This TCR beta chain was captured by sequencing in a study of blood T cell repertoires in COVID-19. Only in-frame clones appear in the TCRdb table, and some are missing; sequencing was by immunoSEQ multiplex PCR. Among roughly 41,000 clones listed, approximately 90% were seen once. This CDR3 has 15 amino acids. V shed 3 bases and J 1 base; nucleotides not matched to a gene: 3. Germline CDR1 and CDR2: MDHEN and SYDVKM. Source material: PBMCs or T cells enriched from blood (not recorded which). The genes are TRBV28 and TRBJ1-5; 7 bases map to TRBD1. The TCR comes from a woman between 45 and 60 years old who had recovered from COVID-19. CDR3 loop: CASSFTGVSNQPQHF. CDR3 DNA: TGTGCCAGCAGTTTTACAGGGGTAAGCAATCAGCCCCAGCATTTT.